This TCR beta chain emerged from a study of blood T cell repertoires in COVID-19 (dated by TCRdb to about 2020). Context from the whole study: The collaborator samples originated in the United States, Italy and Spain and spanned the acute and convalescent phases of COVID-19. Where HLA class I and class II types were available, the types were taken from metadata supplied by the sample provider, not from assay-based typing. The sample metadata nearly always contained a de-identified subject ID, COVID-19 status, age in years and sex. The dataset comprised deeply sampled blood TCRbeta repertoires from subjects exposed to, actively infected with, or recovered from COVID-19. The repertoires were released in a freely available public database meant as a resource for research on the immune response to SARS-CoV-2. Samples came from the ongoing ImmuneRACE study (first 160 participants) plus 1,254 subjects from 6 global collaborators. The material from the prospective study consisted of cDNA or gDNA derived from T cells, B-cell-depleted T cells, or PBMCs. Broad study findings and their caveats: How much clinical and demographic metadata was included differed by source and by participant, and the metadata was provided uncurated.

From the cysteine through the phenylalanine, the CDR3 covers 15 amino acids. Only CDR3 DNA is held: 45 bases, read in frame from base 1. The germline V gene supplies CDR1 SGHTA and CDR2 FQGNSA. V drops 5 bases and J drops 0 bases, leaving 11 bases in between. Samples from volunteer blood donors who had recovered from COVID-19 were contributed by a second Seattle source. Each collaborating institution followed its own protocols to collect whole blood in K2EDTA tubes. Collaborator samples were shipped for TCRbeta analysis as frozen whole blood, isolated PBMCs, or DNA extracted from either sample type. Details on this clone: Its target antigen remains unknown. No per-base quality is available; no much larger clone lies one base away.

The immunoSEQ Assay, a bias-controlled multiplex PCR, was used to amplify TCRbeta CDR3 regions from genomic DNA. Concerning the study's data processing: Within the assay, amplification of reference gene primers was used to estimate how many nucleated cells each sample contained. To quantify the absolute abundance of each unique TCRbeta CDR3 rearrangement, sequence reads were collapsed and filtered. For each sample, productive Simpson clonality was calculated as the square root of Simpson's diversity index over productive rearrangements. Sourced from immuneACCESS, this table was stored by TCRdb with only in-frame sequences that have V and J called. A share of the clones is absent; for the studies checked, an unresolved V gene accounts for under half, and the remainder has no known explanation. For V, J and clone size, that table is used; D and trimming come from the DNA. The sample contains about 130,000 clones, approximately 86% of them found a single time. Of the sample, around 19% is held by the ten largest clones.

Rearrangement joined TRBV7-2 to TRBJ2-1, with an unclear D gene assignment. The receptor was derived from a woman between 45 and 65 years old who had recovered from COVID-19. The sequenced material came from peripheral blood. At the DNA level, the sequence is TGTGCCAGCAGCGGTGTCCGGAGCTCCTACAATGAGCAGTTCTTC. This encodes CASSGVRSSYNEQFF.